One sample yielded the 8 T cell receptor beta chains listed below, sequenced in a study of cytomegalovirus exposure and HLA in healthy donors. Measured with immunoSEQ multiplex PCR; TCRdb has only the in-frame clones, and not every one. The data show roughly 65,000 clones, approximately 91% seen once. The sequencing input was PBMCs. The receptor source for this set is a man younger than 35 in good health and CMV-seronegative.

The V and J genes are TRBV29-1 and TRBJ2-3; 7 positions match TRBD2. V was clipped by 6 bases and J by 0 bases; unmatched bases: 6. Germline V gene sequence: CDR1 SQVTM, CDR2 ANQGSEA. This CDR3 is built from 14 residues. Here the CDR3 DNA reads TGCAGCGTGGGGGGGGTAAGCAGCACAGATACGCAGTATTTT. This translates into CSVGGVSSTDTQYF.

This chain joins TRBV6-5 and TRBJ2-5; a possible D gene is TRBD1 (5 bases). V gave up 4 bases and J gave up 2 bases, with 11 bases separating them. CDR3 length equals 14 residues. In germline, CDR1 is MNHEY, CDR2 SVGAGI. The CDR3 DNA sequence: TGTGCCAGCAGTTCGACAGAATTACAAGAGACCCAGTACTTC. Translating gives CASSSTELQETQYF.

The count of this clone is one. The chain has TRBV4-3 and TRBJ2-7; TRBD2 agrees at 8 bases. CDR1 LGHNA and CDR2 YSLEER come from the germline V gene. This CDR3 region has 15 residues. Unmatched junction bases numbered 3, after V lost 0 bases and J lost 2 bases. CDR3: CASSQEVAGPYEQYF. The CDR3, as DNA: TGCGCCAGCAGCCAAGAAGTAGCGGGACCCTACGAGCAGTACTTC.

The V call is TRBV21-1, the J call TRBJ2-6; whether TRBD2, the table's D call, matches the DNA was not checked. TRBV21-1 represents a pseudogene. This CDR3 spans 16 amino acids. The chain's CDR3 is CASSKSFSPGANVLTF. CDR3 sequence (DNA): TGTGCCAGCAGCAAATCTTTTTCTCCTGGGGCCAACGTCCTGACTTTC.

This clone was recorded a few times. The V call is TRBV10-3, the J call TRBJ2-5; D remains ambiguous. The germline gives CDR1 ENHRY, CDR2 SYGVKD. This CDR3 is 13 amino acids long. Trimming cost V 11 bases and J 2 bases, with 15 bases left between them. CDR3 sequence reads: CASRFTEQETQYF. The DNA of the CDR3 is TGTGCCTCTCGTTTTACTGAACAAGAGACCCAGTACTTC.

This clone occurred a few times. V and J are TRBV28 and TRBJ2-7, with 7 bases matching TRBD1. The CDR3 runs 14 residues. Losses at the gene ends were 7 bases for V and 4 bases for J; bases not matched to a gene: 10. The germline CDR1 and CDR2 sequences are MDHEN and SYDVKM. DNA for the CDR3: TGTGCCAGCACCCAAGGGACAGTTAAGTACGAGCAGTACTTC. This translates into CASTQGTVKYEQYF. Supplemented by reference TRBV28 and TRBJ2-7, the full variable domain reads DVKVTQSSRYLVKRTGEKVFLECVQDMDHENMFWYRQDPGLGLRLIYFSYDVKMKEKGDIPEGYSVSREKKERFSLILESASTNQTSMYLCASTQGTVKYEQYFGPGTRLTVT.

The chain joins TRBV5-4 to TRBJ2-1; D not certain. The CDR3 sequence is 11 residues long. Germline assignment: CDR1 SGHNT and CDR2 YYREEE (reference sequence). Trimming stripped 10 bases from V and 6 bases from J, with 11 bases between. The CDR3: CAGDLTNEQFF. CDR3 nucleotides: TGTGCCGGCGACTTGACCAATGAGCAGTTCTTC.

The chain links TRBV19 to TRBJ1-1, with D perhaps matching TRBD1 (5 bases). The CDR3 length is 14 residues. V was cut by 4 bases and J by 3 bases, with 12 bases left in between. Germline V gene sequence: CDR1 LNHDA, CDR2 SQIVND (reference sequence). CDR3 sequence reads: CASSKGSGYTEAFF. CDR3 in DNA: TGTGCCAGTAGTAAGGGGTCCGGTTACACTGAAGCTTTCTTT.